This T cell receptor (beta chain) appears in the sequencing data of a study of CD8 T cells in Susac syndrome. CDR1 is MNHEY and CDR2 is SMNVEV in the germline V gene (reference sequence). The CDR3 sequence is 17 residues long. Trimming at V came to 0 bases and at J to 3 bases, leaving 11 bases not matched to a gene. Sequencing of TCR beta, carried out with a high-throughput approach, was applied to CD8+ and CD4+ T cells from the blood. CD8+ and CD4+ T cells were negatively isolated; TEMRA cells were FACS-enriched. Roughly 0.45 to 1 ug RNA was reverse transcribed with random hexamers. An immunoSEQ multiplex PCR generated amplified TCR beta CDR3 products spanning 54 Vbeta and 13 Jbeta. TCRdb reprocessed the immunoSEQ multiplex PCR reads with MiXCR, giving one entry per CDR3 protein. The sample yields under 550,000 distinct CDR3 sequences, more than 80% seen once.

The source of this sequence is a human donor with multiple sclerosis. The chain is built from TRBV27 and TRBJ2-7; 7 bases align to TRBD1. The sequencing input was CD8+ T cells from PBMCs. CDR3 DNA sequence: TGTGCCAGCAGTTTATCAGGCCAGGGGGTTTACGGCTACGAGCAGTACTTC. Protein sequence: CASSLSGQGVYGYEQYF.